This T cell receptor (beta chain) was sequenced during a study of blood T cell repertoires in COVID-19. About the research overall: Donors in the United States, Italy and Spain gave samples during acute or convalescent COVID-19.

As to this clone: This CDR3 is also generated by other DNA sequences in the sample.

Per the authors' pipeline: Reference gene primer amplification gave nucleated cell count estimates. TCRdb keeps only in-frame clones here, not all; method: immunoSEQ multiplex PCR. The V and J calls and clone size come from that table; D and trimming were worked out from the DNA. The table shows 50,000 to 60,000 clones, with around 90% occurring only once. CDR3 size: 13 residues. Trimming cost V 3 bases and J 4 bases; bases outside gene matches: 1. The sequence was obtained from a man aged 40-55 years with COVID-19, enrolled during active disease. This chain connects TRBV12-3 or TRBV12-4 to TRBJ1-1; TRBD1 matches at 8 bases. The sample taken for sequencing was peripheral blood. The CDR3 is CASSFGQGTEAFF. The CDR3 nucleotides read TGTGCCAGCAGTTTCGGACAGGGCACTGAAGCTTTCTTT.